This T cell receptor beta chain was recorded in a study of blood T cell repertoires in COVID-19. Whole-study context: The cDNA or gDNA used as material had been derived from T cells, B-cell-depleted T cells, or PBMCs.

Original data processing: Reference gene primer amplification in the assay estimated nucleated cell counts. The method was immunoSEQ multiplex PCR; TCRdb's version includes in-frame clones alone and lacks a portion of them. V, J and clone size were drawn from that table, and D and trimming were deduced from the DNA. The data hold about 140,000 clones, with approximately 90% observed a single time. V was shortened by 6 bases and J by 14 bases, with 23 bases between the two germline ends. This CDR3 region has 15 residues. The germline gives CDR1 SEHNR, CDR2 FQNEAQ (reference sequence). The sequenced material came from peripheral blood. This sequence joins TRBV7-9 and TRBJ1-6; D is undetermined. The receptor was derived from a woman aged 45-59 years with active or convalescent COVID-19. CDR3 nucleotide sequence: TGTGCCAGCAGTCTAACTCAAACCCGGGGTGTAACCCTCCACTTT. This codes for CASSLTQTRGVTLHF.